Below, 31 T cell receptor beta chains from the same sample are listed, as sequenced in a study of cytotoxic CD8 clonotypes in ibrutinib-treated CLL. Using immunoSEQ multiplex PCR, the repertoire was profiled, and TCRdb retains in-frame clones only, with some absent. Among hundreds of thousands of clones listed, roughly 70% were seen once. Sequences were derived from PBMCs, sampled after 24 months of ibrutinib treatment. All receptors derive from a human donor with chronic lymphocytic leukemia.

J is TRBJ1-3 and V is TRBV7-3, with 9 bases matching TRBD1. The V and J ends lost 5 bases and 0 bases, in that order; junction bases with no gene match: 5. Germline CDR1 SGHTA, CDR2 FQGTGA. This CDR3 is built from 16 residues. This CDR3 is CASSLTGGFSGNTIYF. CDR3 nucleotides: TGTGCCAGCAGCCTTACAGGGGGCTTCTCTGGAAACACCATATATTTT.

The genes are TRBV2 and TRBJ2-5; D unclear. V was trimmed by 1 base and J by 5 bases, leaving 11 bases between them. The CDR3 totals 14 residues. CDR1 and CDR2 (germline): SNHLY, FYNNEI. The CDR3 bases are TGTGCCAGCAGTGAAGAATGGGTTAGGGAGACCCAGTACTTC. This encodes CASSEEWVRETQYF.

There are a few counts of this clone. This chain connects TRBV28 to TRBJ2-7, with 8 bases lining up with TRBD1. CDR1 MDHEN and CDR2 SYDVKM come from the germline V gene. Trimming at V came to 6 bases and at J to 11 bases, leaving 15 bases not matched to a gene. The CDR3 covers 14 residues. CDR3 sequence reads: CASSRGQGGGDEYF. The DNA for the CDR3 is TGTGCCAGCAGCCGAGGACAGGGAGGAGGGGACGAGTACTTC.

The V call is TRBV6-5, the J call TRBJ2-3; perhaps TRBD1 as D (6 bases). Trimming pared 0 bases from V and 7 bases from J, leaving 11 bases between. The CDR3 has 14 amino acids. Germline CDR1 reads MNHEY; CDR2 reads SVGAGI. CDR3 in amino acids: CASSYSSTGYTQYF. For the CDR3, the DNA is TGTGCCAGCAGTTACTCCTCGACAGGCTATACGCAGTATTTT.

J is TRBJ2-5 and V is TRBV29-1; 7 nucleotides line up with TRBD1. CDR1 SQVTM and CDR2 ANQGSEA come from the germline V gene. V was clipped by 7 bases and J by 0 bases; unmatched bases: 5. The CDR3 contains 13 residues. Here the CDR3 reads CSGGTAYQETQYF. CDR3 nucleotides: TGCAGCGGTGGGACAGCGTACCAAGAGACCCAGTACTTC.

This chain links TRBV18 with TRBJ1-1; the D is unclear. V lost 1 base, J lost 3 bases, and 9 bases lay in between. The CDR3 spans 14 residues. Germline CDR1 is KGHSH and CDR2 is LQKENI. The CDR3 sequence: CASSPQGRDTEAFF. CDR3 coding DNA: TGTGCCAGCTCACCACAGGGAAGGGACACTGAAGCTTTCTTT.

This clone was seen only a few times. As DNA, the CDR3 is TGCGCCAGCAGCGGGTGGGGATCACAGGATCTCTCTCCCTCGGACGAGCAGTACTTC. Protein: CASSGWGSQDLSPSDEQYF. The rearrangement links TRBV5-1 to TRBJ2-7; perhaps TRBD1 as D (5 bases). The germline V gene has CDR1 SGHRS and CDR2 YFSETQ. Between the trimmed V and J ends, which lost 4 bases and 5 bases, there was a span of 31 bases. CDR3 length: 19 amino acids.

V gene TRBV5-1 combines with J gene TRBJ2-7; TRBD2 matches 7 bases. The CDR3 spans 14 residues. V was pared by 2 bases and J by 3 bases, with 5 bases of the junction left unmatched. The germline CDR1 and CDR2 sequences are SGHRS and YFSETQ. Here the CDR3 reads CASSFGLADYEQYF. In DNA form, the CDR3 reads TGCGCCAGCAGCTTCGGCCTAGCGGACTACGAGCAGTACTTC.

This chain links TRBV7-6 with TRBJ2-2, with D possibly TRBD2 on 7 matching bases. The CDR3 consists of 15 residues. CDR1 is SGHVS, CDR2 FNYEAQ, per germline. V lost 5 bases, J lost 6 bases, and 16 bases lay in between. CDR3 amino acids: CASSPSGGRPGELFF. The CDR3 DNA reads TGTGCCAGCAGCCCCTCCGGGGGGCGTCCCGGGGAGCTGTTTTTT. The complete variable domain, with remaining parts taken from reference TRBV7-6 and TRBJ2-2, reads GAGVSQSPRYKVTKRGQDVALRCDPISGHVSLYWYRQALGQGPEFLTYFNYEAQQDKSGLPNDRFSAERPEGSISTLTIQRTEQRDSAMYRCASSPSGGRPGELFFGEGSRLTVL.

V is TRBV29-1 and J is TRBJ2-7, with TRBD2 matching 9 bases. The germline gives CDR1 SQVTM, CDR2 ANQGSEA. The CDR3 runs to 13 residues. The V and J ends lost 7 bases and 3 bases, in that order; junction bases with no gene match: 7. The CDR3 DNA reads as TGCAGCGCTGTAGCGGGGGCGCGCTACGAGCAGTACTTC. It encodes CSAVAGARYEQYF.

V usage is TRBV28 and J usage is TRBJ1-2; D is perhaps TRBD1 (5 bases). CDR3 length equals 15 residues. V was pared by 7 bases and J by 8 bases, with 23 bases between. Germline values: CDR1 MDHEN, CDR2 SYDVKM. CDR3 sequence (DNA): TGTGCCAGCACGATGAACAGGAGGGGCCCCTTAGGCTACACCTTC. It translates to CASTMNRRGPLGYTF.

CDR3 amino acids: CASSLGQAHTGELFF. The CDR3, as DNA: TGTGCCAGCAGCTTAGGGCAGGCCCACACCGGGGAGCTGTTTTTT. V usage is TRBV7-3 and J usage is TRBJ2-2; D gene unclear. Germline CDR1 reads SGHTA; CDR2 reads FQGTGA. The CDR3 is made up of 15 amino acids. Trimming stripped 2 bases from V and 3 bases from J, with 10 bases between.

This sequence joins TRBV5-5 and TRBJ2-1; possible D gene TRBD2, 5 bases. Germline V gene data show CDR1 as SGHKS and CDR2 as YYEKEE (reference sequence). V was pared by 2 bases and J by 15 bases, with 15 bases between. The CDR3 totals 12 residues. In DNA form, the CDR3 reads TGTGCCAGCAGCTTCCTCGGGGAGAAGAGGTTCTTC. Amino acid sequence: CASSFLGEKRFF.

This clone was found once. The chain employs TRBV28 and TRBJ2-2; D is perhaps TRBD1 (6 bases). The CDR3 spans 15 residues. Per germline, CDR1 MDHEN and CDR2 SYDVKM. V was pared by 2 bases and J by 0 bases, with 7 bases between. The CDR3 bases are TGTGCCAGCAGTTTAGGGGGCGCGAACACCGGGGAGCTGTTTTTT. Protein: CASSLGGANTGELFF.

The chain is built from TRBV28 and TRBJ2-7; possible D gene TRBD1, 5 bases. The germline V gene has CDR1 MDHEN and CDR2 SYDVKM. This CDR3 has 12 residues. The V and J ends lost 6 bases and 6 bases respectively, with 12 bases between them. Written as DNA, the CDR3 is TGTGCCAGCAGGGCAGGGTTGATCGAGCAGTACTTC. Translating it yields CASRAGLIEQYF.

This clone was detected once. Since a much larger clone is just one base distant, this may be a read error. The chain carries TRBV28 and TRBJ2-2, with a weak D call TRBD2 (5 bases). CDR3 length: 13 amino acids. The germline V gene encodes CDR1 MDHEN and CDR2 SYDVKM. Trimming took 2 bases from V and 5 from J, leaving 6 bases between them. Written as DNA, the CDR3 is TGTGCCAGCAGTTTACGGGGAACCGGGGAGCTGTTTTTT. Its translation is CASSLRGTGELFF.

This CDR3 is CASSYRLAGYEQYF. CDR3 sequence (DNA): TGTGCCAGCAGTTATCGACTAGCGGGTTACGAGCAGTACTTC. The chain employs TRBV6-5 and TRBJ2-7; 10 bases align to TRBD2. After removal of 3 bases from V and 4 bases from J, the junction contained 3 bases not matched to a gene. Germline values: CDR1 MNHEY, CDR2 SVGAGI. The CDR3 covers 14 residues.

The chain combines TRBV28 with TRBJ2-1; maybe TRBD2 (5 bases). CDR1 and CDR2 from the germline V gene are MDHEN and SYDVKM. CDR3 length: 19 amino acids. The ends were cut back, 7 bases at V and 4 bases at J, with 29 bases in the middle. The CDR3 here is CASTASPQGRKTGYNEQFF. In nucleotides, the CDR3 is TGTGCCAGCACCGCTTCCCCGCAAGGCAGGAAAACGGGGTACAATGAGCAGTTCTTC.

This clone was seen once. The rearrangement uses TRBV27 and TRBJ2-1; D possibly corresponds to TRBD2 (6 bases). Trimming took off 2 bases at V and 3 bases at J, with 8 bases between the two ends. The CDR3 has 14 amino acids. The germline V gene has CDR1 MNHEY and CDR2 SMNVEV (reference sequence). The CDR3 coding sequence is TGTGCCAGCAGTTTACTGCGGGGCTACAATGAGCAGTTCTTC. Its translation is CASSLLRGYNEQFF.

The rearrangement uses TRBV28 and TRBJ2-7; D ambiguous. The V end lost 6 bases, the J end lost 0 bases, and 15 bases lay between the germline ends. The CDR3 is made up of 15 amino acids. CDR1 is MDHEN and CDR2 is SYDVKM in the germline V gene. The CDR3 nucleotides are TGTGCCAGCAGCCCTGGGCTCTCGAGCTCCTACGAGCAGTACTTC. This encodes CASSPGLSSSYEQYF. The variable domain in full, with the rest retrieved from reference TRBV28 and TRBJ2-7, is DVKVTQSSRYLVKRTGEKVFLECVQDMDHENMFWYRQDPGLGLRLIYFSYDVKMKEKGDIPEGYSVSREKKERFSLILESASTNQTSMYLCASSPGLSSSYEQYFGPGTRLTVT.

For the CDR3, the DNA is TGCGCCAGCAGTGATTTGGGACAGGGGTCTGAAAAACTGTTTTTT. Protein sequence: CASSDLGQGSEKLFF. The V gene is TRBV10-2, the J gene TRBJ1-4; TRBD1 matches at 10 bases. The CDR3 spans 15 residues. V was clipped by 3 bases and J by 7 bases; unmatched bases: 5. CDR1 WSHSY and CDR2 SAAADI come from the germline V gene.

The V call is TRBV30, the J call TRBJ1-2; a weak D match, TRBD1 (5 bases). The germline CDR1 and CDR2 sequences are GTSNPN and SVGIG (reference sequence). With 0 bases removed from V and 7 bases from J, the gap between germline ends came to 15 bases. CDR3 size: 14 residues. CDR3 residues: CAWSVQGTTGGYTF. CDR3 sequence (DNA): TGTGCCTGGAGTGTACAAGGGACCACGGGTGGCTACACCTTC.

The V and J genes are TRBV29-1 and TRBJ2-1, with 7 bases matching TRBD2. The V and J ends lost 7 bases and 6 bases, in that order; junction bases with no gene match: 12. Germline V CDR1 and CDR2: SQVTM, ANQGSEA. The CDR3 covers 14 residues. The CDR3 DNA reads TGCAGCGGGGATCGGGTAGCGGGTTTCAATGAGCAGTTCTTC. Amino acids: CSGDRVAGFNEQFF.

This clone was detected only once. The chain carries TRBV19 and TRBJ2-7; D is possibly TRBD2 (5 bases). From germline, CDR1 is LNHDA and CDR2 SQIVND (reference sequence). The CDR3 extends over 14 amino acids. V was pared by 11 bases and J by 12 bases, with 29 bases between. CDR3 region: CAAATCRRGLSRYF. CDR3 sequence (DNA): TGTGCCGCAGCAACCTGCCGGCGAGGGCTCTCGCGGTACTTC.

J is TRBJ2-7 and V is TRBV5-1; tentatively, D is TRBD2 (6 bases). Germline-derived CDR1 and CDR2 are SGHRS and YFSETQ. V lost 2 bases and J lost 3, with 9 bases in between. This CDR3 is built from 13 residues. The CDR3 sequence is CASSFTSSYEQYF. In DNA, the CDR3 is TGCGCCAGCAGCTTTACTAGCAGCTACGAGCAGTACTTC.

This rearrangement joins TRBV5-1 to TRBJ1-4; 9 bases match TRBD1. CDR1 SGHRS and CDR2 YFSETQ come from the germline V gene. This CDR3 spans 15 amino acids. The V segment lost 4 bases and the J segment 4 bases; nucleotides outside the gene matches: 5. CDR3 sequence (DNA): TGCGCCAGCAGCGCACTGGACAGGGGTAATGAAAAACTGTTTTTT. Translating it yields CASSALDRGNEKLFF.

In its sample, this clone was seen once. The chain employs TRBV11-3 and TRBJ2-2; D may be TRBD1 (5 bases). The length of the CDR3 is 16 residues. V was pared by 5 bases and J by 2 bases, with 15 bases between. CDR1 is SGHNT, CDR2 YENEEA, per germline. CDR3 nucleotide sequence: TGTGCCAGCAGCCAGCAGGGTGCCCCAAACACCGGGGAGCTGTTTTTT. This translates into CASSQQGAPNTGELFF.

This clone was counted between two and nine times. This chain's CDR3 is CASSLEGRGLPYEQYF. DNA for the CDR3: TGTGCCAGCAGCTTAGAGGGCAGGGGATTGCCCTACGAGCAGTACTTC. The chain combines TRBV7-9 with TRBJ2-7; a possible D gene is TRBD1 (6 bases). The V and J ends lost 1 base and 2 bases respectively, with 15 bases between them. Looked up from germline, CDR1 is SEHNR and CDR2 is FQNEAQ (reference sequence). CDR3 length: 16 amino acids. Together with reference TRBV7-9 and TRBJ2-7, the CDR3 gives the full variable domain: DTGVSQNPRHKITKRGQNVTFRCDPISEHNRLYWYRQTLGQGPEFLTYFQNEAQLEKSRLLSDRFSAERPKGSFSTLEIQRTEQGDSAMYLCASSLEGRGLPYEQYFGPGTRLTVT.

Comments on this clone: Here the CDR3 omits its conserved ending phenylalanine or tryptophan, so a read error is the likely source. The rearrangement joins TRBV25-1 to TRBJ2-7; D call uncertain. Germline V gene data show CDR1 as MGHDK and CDR2 as SYGVNS. The length of the CDR3 is 14 residues. Trimming took 2 bases from V and 6 from J, leaving 14 bases between them. This chain's CDR3 is CASSEVGKNSEQYL. CDR3 DNA sequence: TGTGCCAGCAGTGAAGTAGGAAAAAACTCCGAGCAGTACCTC.

The V and J genes are TRBV27 and TRBJ2-5; 11 bases line up with TRBD2. This CDR3 spans 19 amino acids. The V gene end was trimmed by 6 bases and the J gene end by 5 bases; junction bases not matched to a gene: 20. Germline V gives CDR1 MNHEY, CDR2 SMNVEV (reference sequence). The CDR3 sequence: CASRKRALAGGPPRETQYF. The CDR3 DNA follows: TGTGCCAGCAGAAAGAGGGCCTTAGCGGGAGGGCCGCCTCGGGAGACCCAGTACTTC.

The genes are TRBV6-5 and TRBJ2-5; D possibly matches TRBD1 or TRBD2 (5 bases each). The CDR3 length is 15 residues. Germline assignment: CDR1 MNHEY and CDR2 SVGAGI. Trimming removed 1 base at V and 1 base at J, with 10 bases between. CDR3 bases: TGTGCCAGCAGTTACTTAGGGACCATCCAAGAGACCCAGTACTTC. Translated, it gives CASSYLGTIQETQYF.